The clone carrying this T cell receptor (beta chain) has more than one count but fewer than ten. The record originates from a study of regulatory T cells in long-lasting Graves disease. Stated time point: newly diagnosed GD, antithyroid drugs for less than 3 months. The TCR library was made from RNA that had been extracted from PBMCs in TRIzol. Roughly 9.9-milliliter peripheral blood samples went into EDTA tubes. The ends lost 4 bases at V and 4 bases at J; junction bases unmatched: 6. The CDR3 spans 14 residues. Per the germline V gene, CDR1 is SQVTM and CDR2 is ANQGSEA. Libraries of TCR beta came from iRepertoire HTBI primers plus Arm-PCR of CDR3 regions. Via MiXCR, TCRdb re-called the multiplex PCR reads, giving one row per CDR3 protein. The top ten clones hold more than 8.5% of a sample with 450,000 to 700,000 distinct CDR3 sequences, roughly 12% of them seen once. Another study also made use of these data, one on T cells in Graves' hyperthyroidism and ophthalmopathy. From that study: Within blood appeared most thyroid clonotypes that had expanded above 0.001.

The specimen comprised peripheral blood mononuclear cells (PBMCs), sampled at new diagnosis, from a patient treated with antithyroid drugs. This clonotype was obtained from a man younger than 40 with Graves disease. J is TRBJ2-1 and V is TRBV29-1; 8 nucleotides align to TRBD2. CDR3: CSVAEASGYNEQFF. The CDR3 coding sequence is TGCAGCGTTGCTGAGGCTAGCGGGTACAATGAGCAGTTCTTC.